The clone carrying this T cell receptor (beta chain) appeared once. What it recognizes is unknown. CD4+ cells of the naive, central memory, regulatory and stem cell-like memory types were sorted via CD45RO/CCR7/CD25/CD127/CD95/CD27. The CDR3 is 15 residues long. Per the germline V gene, CDR1 is MNHNS and CDR2 is SASEGT. V gave up 6 bases and J gave up 9 bases, with 21 bases separating them. This specimen comes from a study of beta chain features in type 1 diabetes. General study findings and limits: Resolution of whether HLA type affects TCRB rearrangement was not achieved here.

As every portion of the isolated RNA was reverse transcribed, the sequencing read expressed TCRB transcripts. Produced via immunoSEQ multiplex PCR; TCRdb's table is partial and in-frame only. Among a few hundred thousand clones listed, 30% were seen once. The rearrangement uses TRBV6-1 and TRBJ2-1; TRBD2 might be the D (6 bases). This clonotype was sampled from a man aged 18 to 29 in good health. Sequences were obtained from naive CD4+ T cells from blood. CDR3 coding DNA: TGTGCCAGCAGCCTGGGCCTTCGGAGGGTTAGTGAGCAGTTCTTC. Protein sequence: CASSLGLRRVSEQFF.